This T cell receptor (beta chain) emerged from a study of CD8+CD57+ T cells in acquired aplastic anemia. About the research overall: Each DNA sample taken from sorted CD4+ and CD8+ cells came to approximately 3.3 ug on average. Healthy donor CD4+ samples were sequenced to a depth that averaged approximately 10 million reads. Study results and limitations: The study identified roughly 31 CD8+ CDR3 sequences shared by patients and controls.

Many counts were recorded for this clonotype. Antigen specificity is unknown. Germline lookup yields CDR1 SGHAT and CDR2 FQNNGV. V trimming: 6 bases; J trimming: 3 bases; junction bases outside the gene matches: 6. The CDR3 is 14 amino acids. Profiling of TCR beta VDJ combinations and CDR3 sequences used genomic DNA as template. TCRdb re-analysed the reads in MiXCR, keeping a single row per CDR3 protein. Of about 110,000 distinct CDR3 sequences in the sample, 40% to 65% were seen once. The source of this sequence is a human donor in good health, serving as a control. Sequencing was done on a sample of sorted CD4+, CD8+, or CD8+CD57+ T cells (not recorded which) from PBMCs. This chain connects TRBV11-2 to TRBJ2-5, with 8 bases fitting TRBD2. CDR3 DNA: TGTGCCAGCAGTCCTGTTAGCGGGGAAGAGACCCAGTACTTC. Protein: CASSPVSGEETQYF.